This record covers a single TCR beta chain. Its antigen is unknown. The study ran its PCR with 60 Vbeta and 13 Jbeta primers. Generated by immunoSEQ multiplex PCR, the TCRdb table keeps only in-frame clones and is missing some. The sample lists over 150,000 clones, around 78% occurring once. This sample is drawn from a study of cytomegalovirus exposure and HLA in healthy donors. Regarding the study as a whole: Most TCR beta V segments were productive about 90% or about 30% of the time in an earlier analysis. Further analysis, carried out later, found HLA-associated TCR beta chains more clonally expanded than equally common other chains. Researchers catalogued under 200 TCR beta chains as cytomegalovirus-associated. The classifier reportedly diagnosed cytomegalovirus status with high sensitivity and specificity.

Germline V gene lookup returns CDR1 SEHNR and CDR2 FQNEAQ (reference sequence). The V gene lost 5 bases and the J gene lost 3 bases, with 9 bases spanning the gap. CDR3 size: 13 residues. The receptor's source is a woman aged 50 to 60 in good health and CMV-seropositive. Material for sequencing was PBMCs. The chain carries TRBV7-9 and TRBJ2-3, with D unclear. CDR3 nucleotide sequence: TGTGCCAGCAGCCCGACACGGACAGATACGCAGTATTTT. Its protein product is CASSPTRTDTQYF.